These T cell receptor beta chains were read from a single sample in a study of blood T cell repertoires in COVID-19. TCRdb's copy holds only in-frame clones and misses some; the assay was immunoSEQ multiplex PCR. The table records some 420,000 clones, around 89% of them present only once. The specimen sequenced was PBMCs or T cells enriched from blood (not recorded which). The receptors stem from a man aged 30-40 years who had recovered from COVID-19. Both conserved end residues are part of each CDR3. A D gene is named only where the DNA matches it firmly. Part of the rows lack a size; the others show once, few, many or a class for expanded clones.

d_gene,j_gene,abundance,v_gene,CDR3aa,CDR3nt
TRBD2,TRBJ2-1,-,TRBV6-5,CAILADSYNEQFF,TGTGCCATACTAGCGGACTCCTACAATGAGCAGTTCTTC
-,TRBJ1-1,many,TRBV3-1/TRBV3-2,CASSQKSGYTEAFF,TGTGCCAGCAGCCAGAAGTCCGGTTACACTGAAGCTTTCTTT
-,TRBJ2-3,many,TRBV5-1,CASSLIRNGGTDTQYF,TGCGCCAGCAGCTTAATCCGGAACGGGGGCACAGATACGCAGTATTTT
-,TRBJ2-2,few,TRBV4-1,CASSHTSNSPNTGELFF,TGCGCCAGCAGCCACACCTCAAATAGCCCAAACACCGGGGAGCTGTTTTTT
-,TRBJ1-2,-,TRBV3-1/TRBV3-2,CASSLGPQGPTYYGYTF,TGTGCCAGCAGCTTAGGCCCGCAGGGGCCGACGTACTATGGCTACACCTTC
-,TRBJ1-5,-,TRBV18,CASSPAGGDQPQHF,TGTGCCAGCTCACCGGCGGGGGGTGATCAGCCCCAGCATTTT
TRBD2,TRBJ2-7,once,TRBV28,CASIEVAGSYEQYF,TGTGCCAGCATAGAGGTAGCGGGCTCCTACGAGCAGTACTTC
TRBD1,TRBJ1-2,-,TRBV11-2,CASSKMTGVDYGYTF,TGTGCCAGCAGCAAAATGACAGGGGTAGACTATGGCTACACCTTC
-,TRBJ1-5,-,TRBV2,CASREDSNQPQHF,TGTGCCAGCAGGGAGGACAGCAATCAGCCCCAGCATTTT
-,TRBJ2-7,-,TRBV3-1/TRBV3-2,CASSPVESYEQYF,TGTGCCAGCAGCCCAGTTGAATCCTACGAGCAGTACTTC
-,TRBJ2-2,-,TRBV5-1,CASSLDSRGDTGELFF,TGCGCCAGCAGCTTAGATTCCAGGGGGGACACCGGGGAGCTGTTTTTT
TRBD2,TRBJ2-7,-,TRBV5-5,CASSPAAGGYEQYF,TGTGCCAGCAGCCCAGCGGCGGGAGGCTACGAGCAGTACTTC
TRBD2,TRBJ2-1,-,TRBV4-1,CASSQELAGGYNEQFF,TGCGCCAGCAGCCAGGAACTAGCGGGAGGGTACAATGAGCAGTTCTTC
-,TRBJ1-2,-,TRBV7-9,CASRARQDYGYTF,TGTGCCAGCAGGGCTAGACAGGACTATGGCTACACCTTC
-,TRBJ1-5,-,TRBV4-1,CASSQAGFDQPQHF,TGCGCCAGCAGCCAAGCCGGGTTCGATCAGCCCCAGCATTTT
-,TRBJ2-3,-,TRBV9,CASGAGTDTQYF,TGTGCCAGCGGGGCCGGCACAGATACGCAGTATTTT
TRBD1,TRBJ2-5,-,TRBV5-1,CASSLAAGGVETQYF,TGCGCCAGCAGCTTGGCCGCAGGGGGTGTTGAGACCCAGTACTTC
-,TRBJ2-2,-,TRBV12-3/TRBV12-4,CASSLARTGELFF,TGTGCCAGCAGTTTGGCCAGAACCGGGGAGCTGTTTTTT
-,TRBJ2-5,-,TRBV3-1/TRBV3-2,CASSQALRGRETQYF,TGTGCCAGCAGCCAAGCTTTAAGAGGGAGAGAGACCCAGTACTTC
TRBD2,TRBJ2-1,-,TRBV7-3,CASSLSGIGGVDEQFF,TGTGCCAGCAGTCTGAGCGGGATAGGAGGTGTAGATGAGCAGTTCTTC
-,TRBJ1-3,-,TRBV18,CASSLFELGGGNTIYF,TGTGCCAGCTCACTATTCGAGCTAGGTGGTGGAAACACCATATATTTT
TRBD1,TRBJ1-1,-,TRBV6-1,CASSDGQGGYTEAFF,TGTGCCAGCAGTGATGGACAGGGAGGGTACACTGAAGCTTTCTTT
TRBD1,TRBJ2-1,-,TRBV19,CATWTGKKQFF,TGTGCCACCTGGACAGGAAAGAAGCAGTTCTTC
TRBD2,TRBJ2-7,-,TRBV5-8,CASSTGLARTYEQYF,TGTGCCAGCAGCACCGGACTAGCCCGAACCTACGAGCAGTACTTC
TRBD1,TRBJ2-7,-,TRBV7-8,CASSSSGTGPYEQYF,TGTGCCAGCAGCTCCTCCGGGACAGGTCCCTACGAGCAGTACTTC
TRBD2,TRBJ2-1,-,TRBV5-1,CASRGRAGDYNEQFF,TGCGCCAGCAGGGGACGAGCGGGAGATTACAATGAGCAGTTCTTC
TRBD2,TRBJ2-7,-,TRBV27,CASSRTSGVYEQYF,TGTGCCAGCAGTCGGACTAGCGGGGTCTACGAGCAGTACTTC
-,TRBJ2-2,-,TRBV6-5,CASAFLVATGELFF,TGTGCCAGCGCCTTTCTCGTGGCAACCGGGGAGCTGTTTTTT
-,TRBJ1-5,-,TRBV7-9,CASSPSSGDQPQHF,TGTGCCAGCAGCCCGTCCTCAGGTGATCAGCCCCAGCATTTT
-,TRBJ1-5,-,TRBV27,CASSAAGVGNQPQHF,TGTGCCAGCAGCGCCGCAGGGGTTGGAAATCAGCCCCAGCATTTT
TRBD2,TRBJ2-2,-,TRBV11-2,CASSPHIERERTGELFF,TGTGCCAGCAGCCCCCATATCGAGCGGGAGAGAACCGGGGAGCTGTTTTTT
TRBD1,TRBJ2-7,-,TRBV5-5,CASSLAPTGGEPYEQYF,TGTGCCAGCAGCTTGGCTCCTACAGGGGGCGAACCCTACGAGCAGTACTTC